These 20 T cell receptor beta chains came from one sample sequenced in a study of shared clonotypes between healthy human individuals (dated by TCRdb to the early 2020s). The receptor library was made with the immunoSEQ multiplex PCR assay. This immuneACCESS table, as held by TCRdb, lists in-frame sequences with V and J called but not all clones. Of the missing ones, under half trace to an unresolved V gene in checked studies; the others have no known cause. This sample lists some 2.1 million clones; roughly 94% were detected once. The ten top clones hold about 1.1% of the sample. CD8 naive samples were obtained by positive selection for CCR7 among CD45RO-negative cells, yielding a CD45RA+CCR7+ population from which TemRA cells were excluded. The specimen sequenced was naive CD8+ T cells sorted from blood. The cell subset or site label, as the study defines it: CD45RA+CCR7+. The receptors come from a man aged 18 to 30 in good health.

This rearrangement joins TRBV6-5 to TRBJ1-5, with D uncertain. CDR3 size: 16 residues. V lost 4 bases and J lost 9, with 22 bases in between. Germline loops: CDR1 MNHEY, CDR2 SVGAGI. The CDR3 region is CASSSRGTVPGWPQHF. The CDR3 nucleotides read TGTGCCAGCAGTTCACGGGGAACGGTTCCAGGTTGGCCCCAGCATTTT.

This rearrangement joins TRBV18 to TRBJ1-4; no reliable D call. V was trimmed by 5 bases and J by 8 bases, leaving 15 bases between them. CDR1 KGHSH and CDR2 LQKENI come from the germline V gene. This CDR3 is 14 amino acids long. CDR3 protein: CASSSDTDGEKLFF. The CDR3, as DNA: TGTGCCAGCTCATCCGACACGGACGGGGAAAAACTGTTTTTT. The variable domain in full, completed from reference TRBV18 and TRBJ1-4, reads NAGVMQNPRHLVRRRGQEARLRCSPMKGHSHVYWYRQLPEEGLKFMVYLQKENIIDESGMPKERFSAEFPKEGPSILRIQQVVRGDSAAYFCASSSDTDGEKLFFGSGTQLSVL.

This clone was counted between two and nine times. The CDR3 DNA follows: TGTGCCAGCAGTGAATTCTCGGAAGGCTATAATTCACCCCTCCACTTT. Encoded protein: CASSEFSEGYNSPLHF. The rearrangement links TRBV2 to TRBJ1-6; D gene uncertain. Trimming removed 2 bases from V and 3 bases from J, with 11 bases in between. CDR1 and CDR2 (germline): SNHLY, FYNNEI. The CDR3 is made up of 16 amino acids.

V usage is TRBV28 and J usage is TRBJ1-6, with a weak D call TRBD1 (6 bases). There are 18 residues in the CDR3. Per the germline V gene, CDR1 is MDHEN and CDR2 is SYDVKM. V was clipped by 3 bases and J by 0 bases, with 15 bases between them. The CDR3 is CASSFDGVGGSYNSPLHF. Written as DNA, the CDR3 is TGTGCCAGCAGTTTCGACGGAGTAGGGGGCTCCTATAATTCACCCCTCCACTTT.

The rearrangement joins TRBV19 to TRBJ2-3; 13 bases match TRBD2. The CDR3 spans 15 residues. Trimming took 4 bases from V and 9 from J; bases not matched to a gene: 7. Germline assignment: CDR1 LNHDA and CDR2 SQIVND (reference sequence). The CDR3 bases are TGTGCCAGTAGTACGACTAGCGGGGGGCTACCAACGCAGTATTTT. Protein product: CASSTTSGGLPTQYF.

The chain carries TRBV2 and TRBJ1-5, with 10 bases matching TRBD1. Germline lookup yields CDR1 SNHLY and CDR2 FYNNEI. The CDR3 has 15 residues. V lost 1 base, J lost 5 bases, and 2 bases stayed unmatched. The CDR3 nucleotides are TGTGCCAGCAGTGAAGTGGGGACAGGGGATCAGCCCCAGCATTTT. The encoded protein is CASSEVGTGDQPQHF.

The chain is built from TRBV9 and TRBJ1-2; perhaps TRBD1 as D (6 bases). Germline V gene sequence: CDR1 SGDLS, CDR2 YYNGEE. The V and J ends lost 4 bases and 0 bases respectively, with 16 bases between them. The CDR3 has 16 residues. CDR3 coding DNA: TGTGCCAGCAGCCTTGACCCGGGACAACCTAACTATGGCTACACCTTC. Its translation is CASSLDPGQPNYGYTF.

The CDR3 bases are TGTGCCAGCAGCATCCTGGGACTAGCGGGATCAGTGGGTGAGCAGTTCTTC. As protein: CASSILGLAGSVGEQFF. The chain recombines TRBV7-8 with TRBJ2-1, with 13 bases aligning to TRBD2. The CDR3 runs 17 residues. V lost 5 bases and J lost 9; bases outside the gene matches: 13. The germline V gene has CDR1 SGHVS and CDR2 FQNEAQ.

This clone was observed a handful of times. The J gene is TRBJ2-7, the V gene TRBV19; D is tentatively TRBD1 or TRBD2 (6 bases each). Trimming took 4 bases from V and 5 from J, leaving 15 bases between them. This CDR3 is 14 amino acids long. Germline V gene data show CDR1 as LNHDA and CDR2 as SQIVND (reference sequence). The CDR3 bases are TGTGCCAGTAGTAGGAGGGGGGCAGGGAACGAGCAGTACTTC. Protein product: CASSRRGAGNEQYF.

The rearrangement joins TRBV6-1 to TRBJ1-5, with D possibly being TRBD1 (6 bases). Trimming took 6 bases from V and 6 from J, leaving 15 bases between them. The germline V gene has CDR1 MNHNS and CDR2 SASEGT. This CDR3 is built from 14 residues. CDR3 protein: CASRKAGEAQPQHF. The CDR3 coding sequence is TGTGCCAGCAGAAAGGCAGGGGAGGCTCAGCCCCAGCATTTT.

The rearrangement links TRBV7-9 to TRBJ1-2; 8 bases are a match to TRBD1. Trimming removed 5 bases from V and 5 bases from J; junction bases left unmatched: 7. There are 14 residues in the CDR3. CDR1 SEHNR and CDR2 FQNEAQ come from the germline V gene (reference sequence). The DNA for the CDR3 is TGTGCCAGCAGCCCCGGACAGGGCTGGTATGGCTACACCTTC. Translating gives CASSPGQGWYGYTF. The variable domain in full, completed from reference TRBV7-9 and TRBJ1-2, reads DTGVSQNPRHKITKRGQNVTFRCDPISEHNRLYWYRQTLGQGPEFLTYFQNEAQLEKSRLLSDRFSAERPKGSFSTLEIQRTEQGDSAMYLCASSPGQGWYGYTFGSGTRLTVV.

The V gene is TRBV12-5, the J gene TRBJ1-2, with TRBD1 identical over 8 bases. The J segment lost 6 bases and the V segment lost 4 bases, leaving 7 bases of the junction unmatched. The CDR3 consists of 14 residues. The germline V gene encodes CDR1 LGHNT and CDR2 FRNRAP. CDR3 nucleotide sequence: TGTGCTAGTGGTTCGACAGGGGAAGGGAATGGCTACACCTTC. It codes for CASGSTGEGNGYTF.

J is TRBJ2-7 and V is TRBV2; weak D call: TRBD1 (6 bases). This CDR3 spans 12 amino acids. Trimming pared 7 bases from V and 3 bases from J, leaving 10 bases between. The germline V gene has CDR1 SNHLY and CDR2 FYNNEI. CDR3 nucleotide sequence: TGTGCCAGCACAATAGGGGGCTACGAGCAGTACTTC. It specifies CASTIGGYEQYF.

This clone turned up a few times. Other DNA sequences of this sample code for an identical CDR3. The V and J genes are TRBV5-1 and TRBJ2-7, with D unresolved. This CDR3 is built from 13 residues. V was shortened by 0 bases and J by 0 bases, with 4 bases between the two germline ends. Looked up from germline, CDR1 is SGHRS and CDR2 is YFSETQ. The CDR3 nucleotides are TGCGCCAGCAGCTTGGTGGCCTCCTACGAGCAGTACTTC. Translation gives CASSLVASYEQYF.

CDR3 amino acids: CASSSTEGAQISYGYTF. The CDR3 DNA follows: TGTGCCAGCAGCTCTACGGAGGGGGCGCAGATCAGCTATGGCTACACCTTC. This rearrangement joins TRBV5-6 to TRBJ1-2; 7 bases agree with TRBD1. J lost 4 bases, V lost 3 bases, and 15 bases had no gene match. Germline loops: CDR1 SGHDT, CDR2 YYEEEE. The CDR3 totals 17 residues.

The chain employs TRBV2 and TRBJ2-1, with TRBD2 identical over 12 bases. This CDR3 is built from 16 residues. Unmatched junction bases numbered 15, after V lost 10 bases and J lost 8 bases. Germline lookup yields CDR1 SNHLY and CDR2 FYNNEI. In nucleotides, the CDR3 is TGTGCCACCTTGCCTAGCGGGAGGGCCAGGGAGGATGAGCAGTTCTTC. This gives the protein CATLPSGRAREDEQFF.

This rearrangement joins TRBV4-3 to TRBJ2-1; possibly TRBD1 or TRBD2 for D (6 bases each). V lost 0 bases and J 9 bases, leaving 18 bases between the germline ends. The germline V gene has CDR1 LGHNA and CDR2 YSLEER. CDR3 size: 16 residues. The CDR3 DNA follows: TGCGCCAGCAGCCAAGAACTAAACAGGGAGGACACTGAGCAGTTCTTC. Translation: CASSQELNREDTEQFF.

This clone was counted once. The V and J genes are TRBV6-1 and TRBJ1-2; D unclear. CDR3 length: 15 amino acids. Germline assignment: CDR1 MNHNS and CDR2 SASEGT. V was trimmed by 0 bases and J by 3 bases, leaving 11 bases between them. The CDR3 region has the DNA TGTGCCAGCAGTGAAGCTTATAGGATTGACTATGGCTACACCTTC. Amino acid sequence: CASSEAYRIDYGYTF.

The J gene is TRBJ2-4, the V gene TRBV6-1, with 7 bases fitting TRBD2. V trimming: 0 bases; J trimming: 8 bases; junction bases outside the gene matches: 13. Germline CDR1 reads MNHNS; CDR2 reads SASEGT. This CDR3 region has 17 residues. Written as DNA, the CDR3 is TGTGCCAGCAGTGAAGCCCACTCTAGAGCGGGGAGCGACATTCAGTACTTC. Its translation is CASSEAHSRAGSDIQYF.

The sample holds one count of this clone. This chain links TRBV4-1 with TRBJ2-7; 10 bases fit TRBD2. The junction had 12 bases not matched to a gene; V was cut back by 11 bases and J by 5 bases. CDR3 length equals 14 residues. Germline V lookup: CDR1 MGHRA, CDR2 YSYEKL. CDR3 in amino acids: CASTRVAGGHEQYF. DNA for the CDR3: TGCGCCTCCACGAGGGTAGCGGGAGGCCACGAGCAGTACTTC.